This T cell receptor (beta chain) came from a study of identical twins. With template switching, a universal primer site was added, and the cDNA carried unique molecular identifiers. MiXCR, run by TCRdb on the 5' RACE reads, gives a single entry per CDR3 protein. The table shows some 560,000 distinct CDR3 sequences, with just under 10% occurring only once. This clonotype was seen more than once but under ten times. Its antigen is as yet unknown. Study-wide results and limits: Some out-of-frame alpha sequences were shared by twins, and these showed excess low generation probability.

Germline lookup yields CDR1 SEHNR and CDR2 FQNEAQ (reference sequence). The CDR3 totals 13 residues. V was trimmed by 1 base and J by 9 bases, leaving 12 bases between them. This same sample was also taken into another study, of yellow fever vaccine responses in identical twins.

The rearrangement links TRBV7-9 to TRBJ1-2; the D is unclear. The sequencing sample was made of PBMCs. This clonotype was sampled from a woman under 30 in good health. The CDR3 DNA reads as TGTGCCAGCAGCTTAGGGACTGTGGAGAGCTACACCTTC. Protein product: CASSLGTVESYTF.